Below, 25 T cell receptor beta chains from the same sample are listed, as sequenced in a study of T cell responses to AZD1222 COVID-19 vaccine. The data were produced by immunoSEQ multiplex PCR, yet TCRdb's version contains in-frame clones alone and is incomplete. The table has 150,000 to 200,000 clones, around 87% seen once. Sequencing used peripheral blood, obtained on day 0 of MenACWY control vaccination. The receptors originated from an adult in good health.

The J gene is TRBJ2-6, the V gene TRBV25-1, with D possibly TRBD1 on 6 matching bases. The germline gives CDR1 MGHDK, CDR2 SYGVNS. The CDR3 totals 18 residues. Trimming stripped 0 bases from V and 0 bases from J, with 12 bases between. In DNA, the CDR3 is TGTGCCAGCAGTGAATATACAGGGAGTAACTCTGGGGCCAACGTCCTGACTTTC. Its protein is CASSEYTGSNSGANVLTF.

The genes are TRBV9 and TRBJ2-2, with D uncertain. CDR1 SGDLS and CDR2 YYNGEE come from the germline V gene. The germline V and J ends were trimmed by 0 bases and 2 bases, with 11 bases remaining between them. The CDR3 is made up of 16 amino acids. The CDR3 spells CASSVDSSLNTGELFF. The CDR3 nucleotides are TGTGCCAGCAGCGTAGATAGCAGTCTTAACACCGGGGAGCTGTTTTTT. Supplemented by reference TRBV9 and TRBJ2-2, the full variable domain reads DSGVTQTPKHLITATGQRVTLRCSPRSGDLSVYWYQQSLDQGLQFLIQYYNGEERAKGNILERFSAQQFPDLHSELNLSSLELGDSALYFCASSVDSSLNTGELFFGEGSRLTVL.

The chain employs TRBV7-9 and TRBJ1-3; D is uncertain. The V end lost 5 bases, the J end lost 1 base, and 12 bases lay between the germline ends. The CDR3 consists of 15 residues. CDR1 and CDR2 (germline): SEHNR, FQNEAQ (reference sequence). The CDR3 sequence: CASSPLLSSGNTIYF. CDR3 nucleotide sequence: TGTGCCAGCAGCCCCCTCTTAAGTTCTGGAAACACCATATATTTT.

This sequence joins TRBV29-1 and TRBJ2-2; 7 bases line up with TRBD2. Unmatched junction bases numbered 5, after V lost 3 bases and J lost 4 bases. The V gene's germline CDR1 is SQVTM and CDR2 ANQGSEA. There are 14 residues in the CDR3. This CDR3 reads CSVEGREGTGELFF. CDR3 DNA sequence: TGCAGCGTTGAGGGCAGGGAGGGCACCGGGGAGCTGTTTTTT.

This clone was counted between two and nine times. CDR3 DNA: TGCGCCAGCAGCCCCCGACAGGGGGGGGGCTATAATTCACCCCTCCACTTT. Translation: CASSPRQGGGYNSPLHF. The chain is built from TRBV5-1 and TRBJ1-6, with 9 nucleotides matching TRBD1. The V gene's germline CDR1 is SGHRS and CDR2 YFSETQ. The CDR3 runs 17 residues. V was pared by 4 bases and J by 3 bases, with 8 bases of the junction left unmatched.

The count of this clone is one. V and J are TRBV11-2 and TRBJ2-2; a possible D gene is TRBD2 (6 bases). V lost 1 base, J lost 6 bases, and 18 bases lay in between. The V gene's germline CDR1 is SGHAT and CDR2 FQNNGV. The CDR3 extends over 17 amino acids. The CDR3 spells CASSLVGTLSFAGELFF. The CDR3 bases are TGTGCCAGCAGCTTAGTAGGGACTCTAAGTTTCGCCGGGGAGCTGTTTTTT.

The chain joins TRBV4-3 to TRBJ2-7; 8 bases are shared with TRBD2. Germline lookup yields CDR1 LGHNA and CDR2 YSLEER. The CDR3 is 15 amino acids. Trimming took 0 bases from V and 3 from J; bases not matched to a gene: 4. CDR3 in amino acids: CASSQDRGGIYEQYF. CDR3 nucleotides: TGCGCCAGCAGCCAAGATCGCGGGGGGATCTACGAGCAGTACTTC.

For the CDR3, the DNA is TGTGCCAGCAGCCCGACCGGGGGGCAGGGAAACATTCAGTACTTC. Protein product: CASSPTGGQGNIQYF. The chain employs TRBV11-2 and TRBJ2-4; D possibly corresponds to TRBD2 (7 bases). V was cut by 5 bases and J by 6 bases, with 17 bases left in between. The germline V gene encodes CDR1 SGHAT and CDR2 FQNNGV. The CDR3 contains 15 residues.

The chain employs TRBV11-2 and TRBJ2-4; D gene uncertain. The CDR3 is made up of 17 amino acids. V lost 1 base to trimming and J lost 0 bases, with 13 bases between them. CDR1 is SGHAT and CDR2 is FQNNGV in the germline V gene. The chain's CDR3 is CASSLGPERGAKNIQYF. The DNA for the CDR3 is TGTGCCAGCAGCTTAGGGCCCGAGCGCGGAGCCAAAAACATTCAGTACTTC.

The chain couples TRBV5-5 to TRBJ2-1; possible D gene TRBD2, 7 bases. V shed 0 bases and J shed 3 bases, with 13 bases lying between them. Germline-derived CDR1 and CDR2 are SGHKS and YYEKEE (reference sequence). The CDR3 runs to 16 residues. CDR3 region: CASSLGRGAFYNEQFF. Written as DNA, the CDR3 is TGTGCCAGCAGCTTGGGACGGGGGGCTTTCTACAATGAGCAGTTCTTC.

V gene TRBV6-1 combines with J gene TRBJ1-4; possibly TRBD1 for D (5 bases). V lost 2 bases and J lost 7, with 14 bases in between. The germline V gene encodes CDR1 MNHNS and CDR2 SASEGT. The CDR3 runs to 15 residues. This chain's CDR3 is CASSEIQEGGEKLFF. The CDR3 bases are TGTGCCAGCAGTGAAATACAGGAAGGAGGTGAAAAACTGTTTTTT.

The J gene is TRBJ1-2, the V gene TRBV7-9; D is possibly TRBD1 (5 bases). With 5 bases removed from V and 2 bases from J, the gap between germline ends came to 18 bases. The CDR3 contains 16 residues. The germline CDR1 and CDR2 sequences are SEHNR and FQNEAQ (reference sequence). The CDR3 DNA reads as TGTGCCAGCAGCCCTTACGGGACGCCGGAGAACTATGGCTACACCTTC. It encodes CASSPYGTPENYGYTF.

The rearrangement links TRBV28 to TRBJ1-1; D is undetermined. V dropped 5 bases and J dropped 0 bases, with 13 bases sitting between them. Per the germline V gene, CDR1 is MDHEN and CDR2 is SYDVKM. The CDR3 is 15 amino acids. The CDR3 sequence is CASSISVTVNTEAFF. The CDR3 coding sequence is TGTGCCAGCAGTATCTCCGTGACGGTGAACACTGAAGCTTTCTTT.

The V and J genes are TRBV5-4 and TRBJ2-1; 9 nucleotides agree with TRBD2. CDR1 is SGHNT, CDR2 YYREEE, per germline (reference sequence). J gave up 5 bases and V 4 bases, and 7 bases lay outside the gene matches. The length of the CDR3 is 15 residues. The CDR3 sequence: CASSKAGTSNNEQFF. The CDR3 DNA sequence: TGTGCCAGCAGCAAGGCCGGGACTAGCAACAATGAGCAGTTCTTC.

In its sample, this clone was seen a few times. V gene TRBV7-9 combines with J gene TRBJ1-2, with a weak D call TRBD1 (6 bases). Trimming left V 4 bases short and J 1 base short, with 7 bases between. The CDR3 is 13 amino acids. Germline loops: CDR1 SEHNR, CDR2 FQNEAQ (reference sequence). CDR3 loop: CASSSDSNYGYTF. DNA of the CDR3: TGTGCCAGCAGCTCGGACAGTAACTATGGCTACACCTTC.

The chain carries TRBV5-1 and TRBJ2-2; D unclear. From germline, CDR1 is SGHRS and CDR2 YFSETQ. V lost 9 bases, J lost 4 bases, and 13 bases lay in between. This CDR3 comprises 13 residues. The DNA of the CDR3 is TGCGCCACCATGGGCCTACCCACCGGGGAGCTGTTTTTT. Amino acids: CATMGLPTGELFF.

The J gene is TRBJ1-1, the V gene TRBV28, with D unclear. The CDR3 covers 13 residues. Per the germline V gene, CDR1 is MDHEN and CDR2 is SYDVKM. The V end was cut by 7 bases, the J end by 11 bases, with 20 bases between. In nucleotides, the CDR3 is TGTGCCAGCACCGAAGTTACTGGGGTTCGGGCTTTCTTT. It translates to CASTEVTGVRAFF.

The V and J genes are TRBV6-1 and TRBJ1-4, with D possibly matching TRBD1 (6 bases). Germline loops: CDR1 MNHNS, CDR2 SASEGT. This CDR3 is 14 amino acids long. Trimming stripped 6 bases from V and 1 base from J, with 9 bases between. The chain's CDR3 is CASSPRGTNEKLFF. In nucleotides, the CDR3 is TGTGCCAGCAGCCCCAGGGGAACTAATGAAAAACTGTTTTTT.

V usage is TRBV12-3 or TRBV12-4 and J usage is TRBJ1-2; no reliable D call. The V and J ends lost 6 bases and 4 bases respectively, with 12 bases between them. This CDR3 has 13 residues. This chain's CDR3 is CASSVDITYGYTF. The DNA for the CDR3 is TGTGCCAGCAGCGTCGACATCACCTATGGCTACACCTTC.

The chain joins TRBV29-1 to TRBJ2-5; 9 nucleotides align to TRBD1. The V segment lost 4 bases and the J segment 2 bases; nucleotides outside the gene matches: 2. The CDR3 is 13 residues long. The germline gives CDR1 SQVTM, CDR2 ANQGSEA. CDR3 DNA sequence: TGCAGCGTTGGGGGGACAGGGCAAGAGACCCAGTACTTC. Translation gives CSVGGTGQETQYF.

This clone was counted between two and nine times. This chain links TRBV11-2 with TRBJ1-2; D is unclear. Trimming took off 3 bases at V and 3 bases at J, with 14 bases between the two ends. This CDR3 has 15 amino acids. CDR1 and CDR2 (germline): SGHAT, FQNNGV. CDR3 amino acids: CASSLVKKGHYGYTF. The CDR3 nucleotides read TGTGCCAGCAGCTTGGTAAAAAAGGGTCACTATGGCTACACCTTC.

This clone has a handful of counts. The chain recombines TRBV13 with TRBJ2-3; a possible D gene is TRBD2 (6 bases). Germline assignment: CDR1 PRHDT and CDR2 FYEKMQ (reference sequence). The CDR3 extends over 15 amino acids. The V end lost 4 bases, the J end lost 0 bases, and 11 bases lay between the germline ends. CDR3 in amino acids: CASSSGTPSTDTQYF. CDR3 sequence (DNA): TGTGCCAGCAGCTCCGGGACTCCAAGCACAGATACGCAGTATTTT. Complete variable domain (other parts from reference TRBV13 and TRBJ2-3): AAGVIQSPRHLIKEKRETATLKCYPIPRHDTVYWYQQGPGQDPQFLISFYEKMQSDKGSIPDRFSAQQFSDYHSELNMSSLELGDSALYFCASSSGTPSTDTQYFGPGTRLTVL.

This clone came up once. The genes are TRBV6-2 or TRBV6-3 and TRBJ2-4, with TRBD1 matching over 9 bases. With V trimmed by 2 bases and J by 1 base, 12 bases remained unmatched. CDR3 length: 19 amino acids. Germline assignment: CDR1 MNHEY and CDR2 SVGEGT. CDR3 DNA sequence: TGTGCCAGCAGTTACCCGGACAGGGGAAAGGTCGGGGCCAAAAACATTCAGTACTTC. Its protein product is CASSYPDRGKVGAKNIQYF.

The rearrangement joins TRBV13 to TRBJ1-6; TRBD1 is a possible D gene (5 bases). Trimming removed 2 bases at V and 10 bases at J, with 12 bases between. The germline CDR1 and CDR2 sequences are PRHDT and FYEKMQ (reference sequence). The CDR3 length is 14 residues. Here the CDR3 DNA reads TGTGCCAGCAGCTTATGGCAGGGAAAATCACCCCTCCACTTT. Protein product: CASSLWQGKSPLHF.

The genes are TRBV27 and TRBJ1-1; D gene unclear. Trimming left V 5 bases short and J 7 bases short, with 14 bases between. The germline CDR1 and CDR2 sequences are MNHEY and SMNVEV (reference sequence). The CDR3 spans 13 residues. The CDR3: CASSLMTHDEAFF. The CDR3 DNA sequence: TGTGCCAGCAGTCTAATGACACATGATGAAGCTTTCTTT.